This T cell receptor beta chain derives from a study of blood T cell repertoires in COVID-19. Whole-study context: Sites across the United States, Italy and Spain contributed samples from acute and convalescent COVID-19. PBMCs, B-cell-depleted T cells, or T cells were the source of the cDNA or gDNA that made up the material.

Original analysis: Nucleated cell counts were estimated from reference gene primer amplification. Sequencing was performed with immunoSEQ multiplex PCR; in TCRdb, only in-frame clones are kept and a portion is missing. V, J and clone size are those of that table, while D and trimming were read from the DNA. This table has about 130,000 clones, more than 70% appearing once. The CDR3 loop spans 14 amino acids. Germline V gives CDR1 SNHLY, CDR2 FYNNEI. V was shortened by 6 bases and J by 2 bases, with 12 bases between the two germline ends. The sequence was obtained from a woman older than 75 with acute or convalescent COVID-19. Sequenced: peripheral blood. This chain uses TRBV2 with TRBJ2-3; maybe TRBD2 (6 bases). The CDR3 DNA sequence: TGTGCCAGCAGATTACTAGCCGACACAGATACGCAGTATTTT. Translated: CASRLLADTDTQYF. The whole variable domain, remainder taken from reference TRBV2 and TRBJ2-3, is EPEVTQTPSHQVTQMGQEVILRCVPISNHLYFYWYRQILGQKVEFLVSFYNNEISEKSEIFDDQFSVERPDGSNFTLKIRSTKLEDSAMYFCASRLLADTDTQYFGPGTRLTVL.